This T cell receptor (beta chain) was captured by sequencing in a study of cytomegalovirus exposure and HLA in healthy donors. In the PCR, 60 Vbeta and 13 Jbeta primers were used. The protocol was immunoSEQ multiplex PCR, while the TCRdb copy is restricted to in-frame clones and leaves out a portion. The sample has 90,000 to 130,000 clones; over 60% are singletons. Trimming removed 0 bases at V and 3 bases at J, with 6 bases between. Germline lookup yields CDR1 SGHNT and CDR2 YENEEA. This CDR3 spans 13 amino acids. This clone turned up a few times. The sequence derives from a woman aged 18-35 years in good health and CMV-seropositive. The chain employs TRBV11-3 and TRBJ2-7; D is ambiguous. The specimen sequenced was PBMCs. Written as DNA, the CDR3 is TGTGCCAGCAGCTTAGAGTTCAGCTACGAGCAGTACTTC. Its protein is CASSLEFSYEQYF.